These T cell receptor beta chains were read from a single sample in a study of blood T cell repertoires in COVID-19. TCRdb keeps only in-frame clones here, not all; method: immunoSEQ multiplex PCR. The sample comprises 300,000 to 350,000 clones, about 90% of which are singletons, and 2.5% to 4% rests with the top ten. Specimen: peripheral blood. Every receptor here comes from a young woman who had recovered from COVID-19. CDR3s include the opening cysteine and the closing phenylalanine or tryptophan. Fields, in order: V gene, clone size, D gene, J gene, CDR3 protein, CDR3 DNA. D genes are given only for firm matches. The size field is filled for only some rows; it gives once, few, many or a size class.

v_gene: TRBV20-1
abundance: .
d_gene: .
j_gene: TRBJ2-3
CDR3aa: CSARIADTQYF
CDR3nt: TGCAGTGCTAGGATAGCAGATACGCAGTATTTT

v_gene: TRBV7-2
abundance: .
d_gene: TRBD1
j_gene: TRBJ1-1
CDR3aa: CASSLSTGLNTEAFF
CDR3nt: TGTGCCAGCAGCTTATCGACAGGGTTGAACACTGAAGCTTTCTTT

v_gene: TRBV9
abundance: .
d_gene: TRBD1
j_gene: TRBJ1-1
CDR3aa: CASSSDRVNTEAFF
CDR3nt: TGTGCCAGCAGCTCCGACAGGGTAAACACTGAAGCTTTCTTT

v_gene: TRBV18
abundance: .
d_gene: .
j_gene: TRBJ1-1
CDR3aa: CASSPERTEAFF
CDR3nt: TGTGCCAGCTCACCAGAGAGGACTGAAGCTTTCTTT

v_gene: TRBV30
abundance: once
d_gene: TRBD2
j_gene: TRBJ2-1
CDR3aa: CAWTRTSPEDEQFF
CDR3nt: TGTGCCTGGACTAGGACTAGTCCCGAGGATGAGCAGTTCTTC

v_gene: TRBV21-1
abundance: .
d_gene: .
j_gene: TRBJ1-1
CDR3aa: CASSRNKHGQGGNTEAFF
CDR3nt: TGTGCCAGCAGCCGGAACAAACACGGACAGGGGGGAAACACTGAAGCTTTCTTT

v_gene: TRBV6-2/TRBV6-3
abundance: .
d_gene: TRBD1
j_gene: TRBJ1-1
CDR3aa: CASSWTGGDTEAFF
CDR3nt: TGTGCCAGCAGTTGGACAGGGGGCGACACTGAAGCTTTCTTT

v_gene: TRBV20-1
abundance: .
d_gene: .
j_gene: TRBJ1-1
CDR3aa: CSARPGAFF
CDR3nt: TGCAGTGCTAGACCGGGAGCTTTCTTT

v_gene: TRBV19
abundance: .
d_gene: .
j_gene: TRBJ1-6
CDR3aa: CASSTGYRVGSPLHF
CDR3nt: TGTGCCAGTAGTACAGGGTATCGGGTAGGGTCACCCCTCCACTTT

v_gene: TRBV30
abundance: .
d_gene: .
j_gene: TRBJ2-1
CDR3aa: CAWSLYGGTQFF
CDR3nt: TGTGCCTGGAGTCTGTATGGGGGGACGCAGTTCTTC

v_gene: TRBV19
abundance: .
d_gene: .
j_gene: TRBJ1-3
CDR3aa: CASSLRRVGNTIYF
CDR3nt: TGTGCCAGTAGTCTTCGGAGGGTTGGAAACACCATATATTTT

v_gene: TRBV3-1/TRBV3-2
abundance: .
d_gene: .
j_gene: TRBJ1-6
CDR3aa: CASSQDPEGSSYNSPLHF
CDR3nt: TGTGCCAGCAGCCAAGATCCAGAGGGTAGCTCCTATAATTCACCCCTCCACTTT

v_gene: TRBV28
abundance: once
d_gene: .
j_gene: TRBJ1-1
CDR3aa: CASSKPTGQLNTEAFF
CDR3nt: TGTGCCAGCAGCAAACCGACCGGACAGCTGAACACTGAAGCTTTCTTT

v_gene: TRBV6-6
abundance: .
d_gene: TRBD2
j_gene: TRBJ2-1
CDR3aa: CASSSTSGRVEQFF
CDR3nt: TGTGCCAGCAGTTCGACTAGCGGGAGGGTTGAGCAGTTCTTC